This entry describes one T cell receptor (beta chain). This specimen belongs to a study of cytotoxic CD8 clonotypes in ibrutinib-treated CLL. Profiling relied on immunoSEQ multiplex PCR, and the TCRdb table lists in-frame clones only, not all of them. Seen here are roughly 97,000 clones, approximately 80% observed once, and the top ten hold about 34%. Germline CDR1 reads MNHEY; CDR2 reads SVGAGI. Trimming at V came to 6 bases and at J to 5 bases, leaving 7 bases not matched to a gene. The CDR3 totals 15 residues. The V and J genes are TRBV6-5 and TRBJ2-5; 12 bases match TRBD2. Sample: PBMCs, taken after 12 months of ibrutinib treatment. The clonotype comes from a human donor with chronic lymphocytic leukemia. CDR3 sequence reads: CASRTLAGGHETQYF. CDR3 sequence (DNA): TGTGCCAGCAGAACACTAGCGGGGGGCCACGAGACCCAGTACTTC.